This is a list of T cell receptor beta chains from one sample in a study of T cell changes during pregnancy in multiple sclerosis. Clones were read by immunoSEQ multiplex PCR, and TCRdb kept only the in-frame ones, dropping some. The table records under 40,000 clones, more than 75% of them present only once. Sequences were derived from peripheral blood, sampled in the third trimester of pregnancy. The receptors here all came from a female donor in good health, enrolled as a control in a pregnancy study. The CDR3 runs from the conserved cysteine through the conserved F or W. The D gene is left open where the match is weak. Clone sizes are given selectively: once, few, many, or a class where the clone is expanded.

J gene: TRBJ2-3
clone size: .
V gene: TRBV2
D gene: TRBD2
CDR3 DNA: TGTGCCAGCAGGCCCTCCGGGACTAGCGGGACCTTTGGCACAGATACGCAGTATTTT
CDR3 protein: CASRPSGTSGTFGTDTQYF

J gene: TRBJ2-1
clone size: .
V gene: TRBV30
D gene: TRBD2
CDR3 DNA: TGTGCCTGGAGTCTAGCGGGGCGGTACAATGAGCAGTTCTTC
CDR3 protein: CAWSLAGRYNEQFF

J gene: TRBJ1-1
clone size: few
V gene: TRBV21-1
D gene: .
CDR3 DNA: TGTGCCAGTTCCCCCGGGGGAAGGAACACTGAAGCTTTCTTT
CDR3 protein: CASSPGGRNTEAFF

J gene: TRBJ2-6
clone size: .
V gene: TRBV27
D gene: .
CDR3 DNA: TGTGCCAGCAGTTCAGGGGCCAACGTCCTGACTTTC
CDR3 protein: CASSSGANVLTF

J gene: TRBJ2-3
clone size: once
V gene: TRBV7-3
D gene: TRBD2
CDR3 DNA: TGTGCCAGCAGCTCACGTGGGACTAGCGGGAGGTTACTAGATACGCAGTATTTT
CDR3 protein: CASSSRGTSGRLLDTQYF

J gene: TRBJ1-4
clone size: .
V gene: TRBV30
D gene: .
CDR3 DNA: TGTGCCTGGAGTGTACAAGCAGGGGTGGGCGAAAAACTGTTTTTT
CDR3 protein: CAWSVQAGVGEKLFF

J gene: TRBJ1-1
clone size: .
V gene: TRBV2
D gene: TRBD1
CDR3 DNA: TGTGCCAGCAGTGAGCAGGGGGACGACACTGAAGCTTTCTTT
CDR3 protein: CASSEQGDDTEAFF

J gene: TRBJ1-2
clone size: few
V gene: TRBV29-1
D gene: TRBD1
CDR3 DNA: TGCAGCGTGGGGACAGGGGGCGAACGCTACACCTTC
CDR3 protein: CSVGTGGERYTF

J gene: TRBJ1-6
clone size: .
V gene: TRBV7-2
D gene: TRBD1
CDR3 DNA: TGTGCCAGCAGCTTAAGGGGGAGTACAGGGGGCTGGAACGATTCACCCCTCCACTTT
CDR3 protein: CASSLRGSTGGWNDSPLHF

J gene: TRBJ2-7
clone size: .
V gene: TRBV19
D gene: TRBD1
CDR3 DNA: TGTGCCAGTAGTTCTACAGGGGACTCCTACGAGCAGTACTTC
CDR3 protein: CASSSTGDSYEQYF

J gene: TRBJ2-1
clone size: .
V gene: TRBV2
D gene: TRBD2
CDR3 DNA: TGTGCCAGCAGTGAAGCTAGCGGGAGGGTGGGAAGATCCTACAATGAGCAGTTCTTC
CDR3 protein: CASSEASGRVGRSYNEQFF

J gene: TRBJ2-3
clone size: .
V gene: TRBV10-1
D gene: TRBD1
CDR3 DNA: TGCGCCAGCAGTGGGACAGGGGGCACCACAGATACGCAGTATTTT
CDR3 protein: CASSGTGGTTDTQYF

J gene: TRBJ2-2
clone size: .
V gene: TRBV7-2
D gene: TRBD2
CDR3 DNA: TGTGCCAGCAGCTTAGATAGCGGGAGTGGCACCGGGGAGCTGTTTTTT
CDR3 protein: CASSLDSGSGTGELFF

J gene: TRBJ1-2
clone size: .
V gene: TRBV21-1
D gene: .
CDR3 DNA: TGTGCCAGAGCCCTCCTCTACACCTTC
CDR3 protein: CARALLYTF

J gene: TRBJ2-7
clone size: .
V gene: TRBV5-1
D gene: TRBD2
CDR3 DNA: TGCGCCAGCCGGCAGCGGGGGGGCTCCTACGAGCAGTACTTC
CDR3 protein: CASRQRGGSYEQYF

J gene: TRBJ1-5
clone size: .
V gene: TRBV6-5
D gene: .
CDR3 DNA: TGTGCCAGCAGTTACGGCCGCAATCAGCCCCAGCATTTT
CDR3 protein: CASSYGRNQPQHF

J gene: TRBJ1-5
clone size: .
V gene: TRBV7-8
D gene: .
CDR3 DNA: TGTGCCAGCAGCTGGGACACAGGGCCGGGTCAGCCCCAGCATTTT
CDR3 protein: CASSWDTGPGQPQHF

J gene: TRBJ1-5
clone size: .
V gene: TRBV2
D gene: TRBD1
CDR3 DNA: TGTGCCAGCAGTGCTACCTCGAACAGGGGAAGCAATCAGCCCCAGCATTTT
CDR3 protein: CASSATSNRGSNQPQHF

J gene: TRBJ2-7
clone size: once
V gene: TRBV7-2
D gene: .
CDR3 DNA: TGTGCCAGCACCACGTATACAGGGACCTACGAGCAGTACTTC
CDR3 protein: CASTTYTGTYEQYF

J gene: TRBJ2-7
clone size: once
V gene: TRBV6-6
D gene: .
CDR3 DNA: TGTGCCAGCAGTGAGACACCGAGCTCCTACGAGCAGTACTTC
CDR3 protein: CASSETPSSYEQYF

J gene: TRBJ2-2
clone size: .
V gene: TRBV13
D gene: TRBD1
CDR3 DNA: TGTGCCACCGCACAGGGGCTCACCGGGGAGCTGTTTTTT
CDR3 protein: CATAQGLTGELFF

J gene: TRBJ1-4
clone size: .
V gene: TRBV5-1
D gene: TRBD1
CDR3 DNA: TGCGCCAGCAGCCTGACAGGGGAAAGGGAAAAACTGTTTTTT
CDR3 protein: CASSLTGEREKLFF

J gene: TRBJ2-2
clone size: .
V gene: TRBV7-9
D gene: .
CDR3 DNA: TGTGCCAGCAGCCCAGGATCCGGGGAGCTGTTTTTT
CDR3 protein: CASSPGSGELFF

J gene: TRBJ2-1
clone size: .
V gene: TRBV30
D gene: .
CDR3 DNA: TGTGCCTGGAGTAGGAGGGTAGGTATTGAGCAGTTCTTC
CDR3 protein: CAWSRRVGIEQFF

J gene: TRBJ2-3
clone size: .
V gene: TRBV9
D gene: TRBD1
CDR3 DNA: TGTGCCAGCAGCGCGGGACAGGGGCGCACAGATACGCAGTATTTT
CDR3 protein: CASSAGQGRTDTQYF

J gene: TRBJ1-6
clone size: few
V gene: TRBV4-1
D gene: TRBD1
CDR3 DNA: TGCGCCAGCAGCCAACCAAGGACAGGGGAAACTTCACCCCTCCACTTT
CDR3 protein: CASSQPRTGETSPLHF

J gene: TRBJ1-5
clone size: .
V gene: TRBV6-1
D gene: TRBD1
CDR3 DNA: TGTGCCAGTTACGACAGGGTGGAAGGACAGCCCCAGCATTTT
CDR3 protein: CASYDRVEGQPQHF

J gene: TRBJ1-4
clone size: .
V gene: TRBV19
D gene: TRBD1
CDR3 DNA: TGTGCCAGTAGTATCCCGACAGGGGGAAGTGAAAAACTGTTTTTT
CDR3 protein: CASSIPTGGSEKLFF

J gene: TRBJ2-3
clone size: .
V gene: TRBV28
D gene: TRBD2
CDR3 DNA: TGTGCCAGCAGTCAGCGACTAGCGGGAGGCACAGATACGCAGTATTTT
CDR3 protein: CASSQRLAGGTDTQYF

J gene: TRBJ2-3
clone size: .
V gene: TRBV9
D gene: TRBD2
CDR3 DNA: TGTGCCAGCAGCGTAGCTGGGGGGGGGTCTGCAGATACGCAGTATTTT
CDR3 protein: CASSVAGGGSADTQYF